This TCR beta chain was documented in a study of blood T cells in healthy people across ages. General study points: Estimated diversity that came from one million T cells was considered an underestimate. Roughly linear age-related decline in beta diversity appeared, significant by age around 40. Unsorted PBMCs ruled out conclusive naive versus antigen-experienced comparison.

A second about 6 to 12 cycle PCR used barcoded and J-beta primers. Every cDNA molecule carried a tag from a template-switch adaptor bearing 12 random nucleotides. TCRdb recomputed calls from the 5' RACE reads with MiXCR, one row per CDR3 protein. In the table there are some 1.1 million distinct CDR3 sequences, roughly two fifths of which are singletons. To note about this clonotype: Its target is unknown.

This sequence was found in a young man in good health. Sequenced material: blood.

This CDR3 is CASSLAVLAGATGETQYF. The CDR3 nucleotides read TGCGCCAGCAGCTTGGCGGTTCTAGCGGGGGCCACTGGGGAGACCCAGTACTTC. The chain recombines TRBV5-1 with TRBJ2-5, with TRBD2 matching over 10 bases. The CDR3 is 18 amino acids. The germline gives CDR1 SGHRS, CDR2 YFSETQ. J was trimmed by 5 bases and V by 0 bases; bases with no gene match: 13.